The 6 T cell receptor beta chains presented below share a single source sample, sequenced in a study of T cells in Graves' hyperthyroidism and ophthalmopathy. RNA transcripts were the template for amplifying TCR beta CDR3 regions. During a first-round RT-PCR of the TCR CDR3, the HTBI primer set was used. TCRdb reprocessed the multiplex PCR reads with MiXCR, giving one entry per CDR3 protein. The data contain approximately 300,000 distinct CDR3 sequences, 16% of them singletons. Sequences were obtained from blood. These receptors came from a man between 25 and 39 years old with Graves' hyperthyroidism.

Ten or more counts support this clonotype. This chain uses TRBV5-1 with TRBJ1-1; D is ambiguous. CDR1 is SGHRS and CDR2 is YFSETQ in the germline V gene. The V and J ends lost 1 base and 5 bases respectively, with 12 bases between them. This CDR3 comprises 14 residues. The CDR3 protein is CASSLTDSWTEAFF. CDR3 in DNA: TGCGCCAGCAGCTTGACCGACTCTTGGACTGAAGCTTTCTTT.

This clonotype was seen only a few times. The chain recombines TRBV20-1 with TRBJ2-3; TRBD2 aligns across 8 bases. With 6 bases clipped from V and 2 bases from J, the junction kept 7 bases outside the gene matches. This CDR3 contains 14 residues. CDR1 and CDR2 (germline): DFQATT, SNEGSKA (reference sequence). CDR3 residues: CSAISGKYTDTQYF. CDR3 DNA: TGCAGTGCCATTAGCGGGAAATACACAGATACGCAGTATTTT.

This clonotype was recorded at least ten times. This chain joins TRBV12-3 or TRBV12-4 and TRBJ1-2; D remains unclear. The V and J ends lost 2 bases and 4 bases respectively, with 8 bases between them. The CDR3 loop spans 13 amino acids. The CDR3 is CASSLLQAYGYTF. CDR3 nucleotide sequence: TGTGCCAGCAGTTTACTTCAGGCCTATGGCTACACCTTC.

The chain uses TRBV20-1 and TRBJ2-5; 10 bases are a match to TRBD2. The CDR3 contains 20 residues. Trimming removed 3 bases from V and 5 bases from J; junction bases left unmatched: 24. Germline V gene data show CDR1 as DFQATT and CDR2 as SNEGSKA (reference sequence). CDR3 sequence: CSASPRRQEEREGRGETQYF. The CDR3 DNA reads as TGCAGTGCTAGCCCCAGGAGACAGGAGGAGCGGGAGGGCCGAGGGGAGACCCAGTACTTC.

This clonotype was seen more than once but under ten times. The junction departs from germline at one end; a sequencing error may be responsible. The chain carries TRBV24-1 and TRBJ2-1; 9 nucleotides agree with TRBD1. The CDR3 is 16 residues long. The V gene's germline CDR1 is KGHDR and CDR2 SFDVKD. DNA for the CDR3: TGTGCCACCAGTGACCCTAAGGACAGGGGCCTTGATGAGCGGTTCTTC. This translates into CATSDPKDRGLDERFF.

This clonotype was counted many times. The rearrangement links TRBV10-3 to TRBJ2-7; D ambiguous. The V and J ends lost 4 bases and 1 base respectively, with 8 bases between them. Germline CDR1 and CDR2: ENHRY and SYGVKD. The CDR3 has 13 residues. CDR3 in amino acids: CAISGGSSYEQYF. The CDR3 nucleotides are TGTGCCATCAGTGGAGGCAGTTCCTACGAGCAGTACTTC.